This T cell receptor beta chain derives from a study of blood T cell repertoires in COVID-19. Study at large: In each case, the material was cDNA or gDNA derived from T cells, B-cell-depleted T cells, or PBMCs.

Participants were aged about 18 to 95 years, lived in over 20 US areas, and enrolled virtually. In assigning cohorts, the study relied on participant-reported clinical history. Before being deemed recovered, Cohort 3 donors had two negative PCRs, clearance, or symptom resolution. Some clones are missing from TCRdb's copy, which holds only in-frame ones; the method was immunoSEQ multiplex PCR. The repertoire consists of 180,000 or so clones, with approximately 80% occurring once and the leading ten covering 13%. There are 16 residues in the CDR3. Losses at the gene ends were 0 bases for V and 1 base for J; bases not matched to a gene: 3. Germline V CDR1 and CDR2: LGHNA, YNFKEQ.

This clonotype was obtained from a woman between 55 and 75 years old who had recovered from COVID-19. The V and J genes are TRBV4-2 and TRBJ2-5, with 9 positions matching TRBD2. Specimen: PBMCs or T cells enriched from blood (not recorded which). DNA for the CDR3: TGTGCCAGCAGCCAAGATGGGCGGGGGGGCCAAGAGACCCAGTACTTC. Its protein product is CASSQDGRGGQETQYF.